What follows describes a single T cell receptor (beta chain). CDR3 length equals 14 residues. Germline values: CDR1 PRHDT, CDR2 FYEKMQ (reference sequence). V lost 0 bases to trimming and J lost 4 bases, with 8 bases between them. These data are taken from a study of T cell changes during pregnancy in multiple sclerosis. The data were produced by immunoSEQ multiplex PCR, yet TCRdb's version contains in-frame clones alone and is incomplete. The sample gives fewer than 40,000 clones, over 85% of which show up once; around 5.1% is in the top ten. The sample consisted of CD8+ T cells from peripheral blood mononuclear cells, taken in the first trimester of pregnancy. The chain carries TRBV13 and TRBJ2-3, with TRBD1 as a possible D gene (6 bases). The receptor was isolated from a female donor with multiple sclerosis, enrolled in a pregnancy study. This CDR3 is CASSLGAGADTQYF. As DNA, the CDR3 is TGTGCCAGCAGCTTAGGGGCAGGGGCAGATACGCAGTATTTT.